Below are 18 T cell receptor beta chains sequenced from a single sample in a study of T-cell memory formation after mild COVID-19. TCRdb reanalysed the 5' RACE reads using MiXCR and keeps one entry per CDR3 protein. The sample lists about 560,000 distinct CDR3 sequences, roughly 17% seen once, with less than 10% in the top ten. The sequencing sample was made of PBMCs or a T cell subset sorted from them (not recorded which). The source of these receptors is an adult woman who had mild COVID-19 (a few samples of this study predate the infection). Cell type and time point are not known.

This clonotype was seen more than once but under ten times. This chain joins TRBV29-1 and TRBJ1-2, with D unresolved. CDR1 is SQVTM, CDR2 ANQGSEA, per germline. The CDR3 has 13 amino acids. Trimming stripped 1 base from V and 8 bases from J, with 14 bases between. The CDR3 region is CSVEATSSRGYTF. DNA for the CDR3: TGCAGCGTTGAAGCAACCTCGTCTCGAGGCTACACCTTC.

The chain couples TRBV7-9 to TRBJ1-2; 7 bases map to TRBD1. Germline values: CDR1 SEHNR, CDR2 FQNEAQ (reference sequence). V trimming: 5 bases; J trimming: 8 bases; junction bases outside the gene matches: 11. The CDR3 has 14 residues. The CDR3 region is CASSTRRDSGGYTF. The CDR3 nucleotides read TGTGCCAGCAGCACACGGAGGGACAGTGGAGGCTACACCTTC.

In nucleotides, the CDR3 is TGTGCCAGCAGCTTAGCTCGGGACAGCTTTTACAATGAGCAGTTCTTC. It translates to CASSLARDSFYNEQFF. This chain joins TRBV7-9 and TRBJ2-1; 7 bases are a match to TRBD1. The CDR3 contains 16 residues. Per germline, CDR1 SEHNR and CDR2 FQNEAQ (reference sequence). The junction had 6 bases not matched to a gene; V was cut back by 0 bases and J by 4 bases.

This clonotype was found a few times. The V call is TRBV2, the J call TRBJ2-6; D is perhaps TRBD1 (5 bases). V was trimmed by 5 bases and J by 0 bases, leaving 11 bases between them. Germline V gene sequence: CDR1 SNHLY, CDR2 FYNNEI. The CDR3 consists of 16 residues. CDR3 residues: CASSRQYYSGANVLTF. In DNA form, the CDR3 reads TGTGCCAGCAGTCGACAGTACTACTCTGGGGCCAACGTCCTGACTTTC.

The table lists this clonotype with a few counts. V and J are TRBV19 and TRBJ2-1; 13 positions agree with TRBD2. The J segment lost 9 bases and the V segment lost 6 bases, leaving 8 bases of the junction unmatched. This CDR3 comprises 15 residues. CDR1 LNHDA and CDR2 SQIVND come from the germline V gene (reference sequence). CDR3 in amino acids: CASSVLAGGPGEQFF. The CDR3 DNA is TGTGCCAGTAGCGTACTAGCGGGAGGGCCGGGTGAGCAGTTCTTC.

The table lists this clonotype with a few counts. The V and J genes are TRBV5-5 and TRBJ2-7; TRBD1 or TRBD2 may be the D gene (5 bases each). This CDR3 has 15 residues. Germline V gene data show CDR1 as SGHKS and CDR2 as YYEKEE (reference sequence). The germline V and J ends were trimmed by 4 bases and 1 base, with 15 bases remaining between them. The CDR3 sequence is CASSLDWGFSYEQYF. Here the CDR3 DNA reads TGTGCCAGCAGCCTGGATTGGGGGTTTTCCTACGAGCAGTACTTC. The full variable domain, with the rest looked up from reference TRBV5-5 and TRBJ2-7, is DAGVTQSPTHLIKTRGQQVTLRCSPISGHKSVSWYQQVLGQGPQFIFQYYEKEERGRGNFPDRFSARQFPNYSSELNVNALLLGDSALYLCASSLDWGFSYEQYFGPGTRLTVT.

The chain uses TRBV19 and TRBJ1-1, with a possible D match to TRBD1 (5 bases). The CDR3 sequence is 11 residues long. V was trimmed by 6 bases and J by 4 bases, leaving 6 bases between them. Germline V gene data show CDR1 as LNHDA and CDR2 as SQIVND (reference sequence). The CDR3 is CASSRVTEAFF. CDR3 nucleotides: TGTGCCAGTAGCAGGGTCACTGAAGCTTTCTTT.

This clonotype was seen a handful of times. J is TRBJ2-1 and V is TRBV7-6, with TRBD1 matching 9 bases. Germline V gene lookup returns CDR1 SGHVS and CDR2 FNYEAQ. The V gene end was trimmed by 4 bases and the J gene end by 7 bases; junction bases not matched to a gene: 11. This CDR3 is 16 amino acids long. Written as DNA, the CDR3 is TGTGCCAGCAGCTCAACTCCGGGACAGGGTTTGAATGAGCAGTTCTTC. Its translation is CASSSTPGQGLNEQFF.

The CDR3, as DNA: TGTGCCAGCAGCGAGAGCAGAAGTAAATACGAGCAGTACTTC. It translates to CASSESRSKYEQYF. The chain combines TRBV12-3 or TRBV12-4 with TRBJ2-7; D gene unclear. Trimming cost V 6 bases and J 4 bases, with 16 bases left between them. The CDR3 spans 14 residues.

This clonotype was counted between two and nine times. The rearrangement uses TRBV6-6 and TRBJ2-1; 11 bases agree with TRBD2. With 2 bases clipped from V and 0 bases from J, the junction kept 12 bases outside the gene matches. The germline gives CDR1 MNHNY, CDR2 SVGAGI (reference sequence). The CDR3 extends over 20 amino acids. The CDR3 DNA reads TGTGCCAGCAGTTACCCCAAACTAGCGGGGGTCGCCTACTCCTACAATGAGCAGTTCTTC. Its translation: CASSYPKLAGVAYSYNEQFF.

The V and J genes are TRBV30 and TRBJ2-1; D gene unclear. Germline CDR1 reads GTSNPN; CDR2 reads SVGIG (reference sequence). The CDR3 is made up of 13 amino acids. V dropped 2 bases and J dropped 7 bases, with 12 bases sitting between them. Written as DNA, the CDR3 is TGTGCCTGGAGTCCCACTGATTTGAATGAGCAGTTCTTC. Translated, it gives CAWSPTDLNEQFF.

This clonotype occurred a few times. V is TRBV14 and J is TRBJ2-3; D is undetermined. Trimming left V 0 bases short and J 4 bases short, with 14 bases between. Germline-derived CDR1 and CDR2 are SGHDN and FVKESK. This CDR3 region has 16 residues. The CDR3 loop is CASSQDNGVWADTQYF. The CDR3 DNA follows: TGTGCCAGCAGCCAAGATAATGGAGTATGGGCAGATACGCAGTATTTT.

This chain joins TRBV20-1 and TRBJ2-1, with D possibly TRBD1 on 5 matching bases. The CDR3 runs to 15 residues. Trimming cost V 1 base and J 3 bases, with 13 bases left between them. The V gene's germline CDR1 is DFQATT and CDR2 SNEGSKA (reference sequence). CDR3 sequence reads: CSARATGASYNEQFF. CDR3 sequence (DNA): TGCAGTGCTAGAGCCACTGGGGCTAGCTACAATGAGCAGTTCTTC.

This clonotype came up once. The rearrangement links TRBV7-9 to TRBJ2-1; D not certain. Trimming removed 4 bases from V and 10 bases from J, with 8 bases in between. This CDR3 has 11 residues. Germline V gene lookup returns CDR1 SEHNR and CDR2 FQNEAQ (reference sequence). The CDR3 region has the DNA TGTGCCAGCAGCTCTTTCTGGGAGCAGTTCTTC. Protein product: CASSSFWEQFF.

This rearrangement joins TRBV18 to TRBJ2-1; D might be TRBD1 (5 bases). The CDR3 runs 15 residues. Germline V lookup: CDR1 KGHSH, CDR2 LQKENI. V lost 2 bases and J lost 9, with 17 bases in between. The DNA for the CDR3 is TGTGCCAGCTCACCAATTCAGGGCGAAAAGGGTGAGCAGTTCTTC. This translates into CASSPIQGEKGEQFF. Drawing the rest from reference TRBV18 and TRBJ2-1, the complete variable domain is NAGVMQNPRHLVRRRGQEARLRCSPMKGHSHVYWYRQLPEEGLKFMVYLQKENIIDESGMPKERFSAEFPKEGPSILRIQQVVRGDSAAYFCASSPIQGEKGEQFFGPGTRLTVL.

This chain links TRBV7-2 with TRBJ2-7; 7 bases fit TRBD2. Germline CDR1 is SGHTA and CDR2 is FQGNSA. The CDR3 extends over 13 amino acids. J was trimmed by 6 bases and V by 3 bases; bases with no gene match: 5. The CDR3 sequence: CASSLQTSTEQYF. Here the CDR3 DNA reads TGTGCCAGCAGCTTGCAGACTAGCACCGAGCAGTACTTC.

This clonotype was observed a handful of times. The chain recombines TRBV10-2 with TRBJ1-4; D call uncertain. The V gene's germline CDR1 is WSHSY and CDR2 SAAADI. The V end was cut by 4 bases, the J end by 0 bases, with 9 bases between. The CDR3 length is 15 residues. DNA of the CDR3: TGCGCCAGCAGTGGAAACCGGGCAACTAATGAAAAACTGTTTTTT. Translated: CASSGNRATNEKLFF.

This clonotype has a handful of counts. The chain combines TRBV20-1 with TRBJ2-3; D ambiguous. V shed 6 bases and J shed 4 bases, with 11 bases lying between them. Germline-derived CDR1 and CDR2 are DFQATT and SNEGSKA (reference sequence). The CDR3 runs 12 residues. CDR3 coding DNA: TGCAGTGCCACCACGGATGCAGATACGCAGTATTTT. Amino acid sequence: CSATTDADTQYF.